The 21 T cell receptor beta chains listed next were all sequenced from one sample in a study of T cell responses to AZD1222 COVID-19 vaccine. The repertoire was sequenced with immunoSEQ multiplex PCR; TCRdb's copy has only in-frame clones and lacks some. The sample yields 130,000 to 150,000 clones, roughly 90% seen once. The sequencing used peripheral blood, collected 28 days after the second AZD1222 dose. Receptor source: an adult who received the AZD1222 COVID-19 vaccine.

The rearrangement joins TRBV18 to TRBJ2-2; weak D call: TRBD2 (5 bases). Germline values: CDR1 KGHSH, CDR2 LQKENI. V was clipped by 5 bases and J by 6 bases, with 13 bases between them. The CDR3 has 14 amino acids. The CDR3 is CASSVRTPSGELFF. In DNA, the CDR3 is TGTGCCAGCTCAGTAAGGACTCCCTCCGGGGAGCTGTTTTTT.

The chain has TRBV6-5 and TRBJ1-2; unclear D gene. The CDR3 runs 15 residues. Germline CDR1 is MNHEY and CDR2 is SVGAGI. The germline V and J ends were trimmed by 0 bases and 2 bases, with 10 bases remaining between them. The CDR3 protein is CASSYSPTGNYGYTF. The DNA for the CDR3 is TGTGCCAGCAGTTACTCTCCGACGGGGAACTATGGCTACACCTTC.

The J gene is TRBJ2-7, the V gene TRBV18, with D perhaps being TRBD1 or TRBD2 (5 bases each). The CDR3 runs to 15 residues. V was pared by 3 bases and J by 2 bases, with 14 bases between. The germline V gene has CDR1 KGHSH and CDR2 LQKENI. The CDR3 protein is CASSPGAGSPYEQYF. The DNA for the CDR3 is TGTGCCAGCTCACCTGGGGCAGGGAGTCCCTACGAGCAGTACTTC.

This rearrangement joins TRBV24-1 to TRBJ2-5; D is unresolved. Germline V lookup: CDR1 KGHDR, CDR2 SFDVKD. The CDR3 consists of 11 residues. V shed 4 bases and J shed 4 bases, with 3 bases lying between them. CDR3 sequence: CATSDRETQYF. The DNA of the CDR3 is TGTGCCACCAGTGACAGAGAGACCCAGTACTTC.

This rearrangement joins TRBV27 to TRBJ2-5; either TRBD1 or TRBD2 may fit D (5 bases each). This CDR3 region has 12 residues. Per germline, CDR1 MNHEY and CDR2 SMNVEV (reference sequence). The V and J ends lost 10 bases and 4 bases respectively, with 13 bases between them. CDR3 DNA sequence: TGTGCCACCTCGGTTGGGGGAGAGACCCAGTACTTC. Its protein is CATSVGGETQYF.

The chain has TRBV6-5 and TRBJ2-2; D is perhaps TRBD2 (6 bases). V lost 7 bases to trimming and J lost 2 bases, with 11 bases between them. In germline, CDR1 is MNHEY, CDR2 SVGAGI. CDR3 length: 14 residues. The CDR3 DNA sequence: TGTGCCAGCACGGAGGGTCTAAACACCGGGGAGCTGTTTTTT. Encoded protein: CASTEGLNTGELFF.

The chain joins TRBV5-1 to TRBJ2-3; D possibly corresponds to TRBD1 (7 bases). Per germline, CDR1 SGHRS and CDR2 YFSETQ. This CDR3 contains 16 residues. Between the trimmed V and J ends, which lost 0 bases and 0 bases, there was a span of 11 bases. CDR3 protein: CASSLARDSSTDTQYF. In DNA, the CDR3 is TGCGCCAGCAGCTTGGCGCGGGACAGTAGCACAGATACGCAGTATTTT.

This rearrangement joins TRBV6-5 to TRBJ2-1; D is unclear. V lost 0 bases and J 6 bases, leaving 6 bases between the germline ends. CDR3 size: 13 residues. The germline V gene has CDR1 MNHEY and CDR2 SVGAGI. CDR3 sequence reads: CASSYSDPNEQFF. Here the CDR3 DNA reads TGTGCCAGCAGTTACTCTGACCCCAATGAGCAGTTCTTC.

This clone was observed a handful of times. The chain has TRBV27 and TRBJ2-3; D is ambiguous. Germline V lookup: CDR1 MNHEY, CDR2 SMNVEV (reference sequence). The V end was cut by 6 bases, the J end by 0 bases, with 4 bases between. The CDR3 spans 12 residues. In nucleotides, the CDR3 is TGTGCCAGCAGGACTAGCACAGATACGCAGTATTTT. Protein sequence: CASRTSTDTQYF.

CDR3 coding DNA: TGTGCCAGCAGCCCGGGCCCCCTCGACGAGCAGTACTTC. Translating it yields CASSPGPLDEQYF. This rearrangement joins TRBV5-6 to TRBJ2-7; the D is unclear. Germline CDR1 SGHDT, CDR2 YYEEEE. There are 13 residues in the CDR3. Trimming cost V 4 bases and J 5 bases, with 13 bases left between them.

This rearrangement joins TRBV5-1 to TRBJ1-1, with D hard to call. Germline V gene data show CDR1 as SGHRS and CDR2 as YFSETQ. Between the trimmed V and J ends, which lost 0 bases and 4 bases, there was a span of 16 bases. There are 16 residues in the CDR3. CDR3 protein: CASSLVGWEYSTEAFF. The CDR3 DNA is TGCGCCAGCAGCTTGGTTGGCTGGGAATATAGCACTGAAGCTTTCTTT.

This rearrangement joins TRBV6-5 to TRBJ2-7, with 7 bases aligning to TRBD1. This CDR3 is 15 amino acids long. CDR1 MNHEY and CDR2 SVGAGI come from the germline V gene. Losses at the gene ends were 6 bases for V and 2 bases for J; bases not matched to a gene: 10. The CDR3: CASSPQGSWPYEQYF. As DNA, the CDR3 is TGTGCCAGCAGCCCACAGGGGTCATGGCCCTACGAGCAGTACTTC.

V gene TRBV28 combines with J gene TRBJ2-7; 10 bases are a match to TRBD1. Germline CDR1 MDHEN, CDR2 SYDVKM. V was pared by 6 bases and J by 7 bases, with 12 bases of the junction left unmatched. The length of the CDR3 is 15 residues. The CDR3 loop is CASRKPGTGVREQYF. DNA of the CDR3: TGTGCCAGCAGGAAACCCGGGACAGGGGTTAGGGAGCAGTACTTC.

J is TRBJ2-5 and V is TRBV5-4; no definite D call. This CDR3 is built from 12 residues. Germline V lookup: CDR1 SGHNT, CDR2 YYREEE (reference sequence). Trimming removed 3 bases at V and 2 bases at J, with 5 bases between. In DNA form, the CDR3 reads TGTGCCAGCAGCTCCCCGCAAGAGACCCAGTACTTC. Translating it yields CASSSPQETQYF. The full variable domain, with the rest looked up from reference TRBV5-4 and TRBJ2-5, is ETGVTQSPTHLIKTRGQQVTLRCSSQSGHNTVSWYQQALGQGPQFIFQYYREEENGRGNFPPRFSGLQFPNYSSELNVNALELDDSALYLCASSSPQETQYFGPGTRLLVL.

The CDR3 coding sequence is TGTGCCAGCAGCTTAACTAGCGGAAGCCCTGGGCAGTATTTT. Its protein is CASSLTSGSPGQYF. The chain joins TRBV7-2 to TRBJ2-3, with 8 bases fitting TRBD2. V lost 2 bases and J lost 11; bases outside the gene matches: 9. Germline CDR1 is SGHTA and CDR2 is FQGNSA. The CDR3 has 14 amino acids.

The chain uses TRBV9 and TRBJ1-6; 8 bases match TRBD1. The V segment lost 0 bases and the J segment 0 bases; nucleotides outside the gene matches: 8. The CDR3 is made up of 19 amino acids. The germline V gene has CDR1 SGDLS and CDR2 YYNGEE. The CDR3, as DNA: TGTGCCAGCAGCGTAGGAGCAGGGGGCCACCTCTCCTATAATTCACCCCTCCACTTT. Amino acid sequence: CASSVGAGGHLSYNSPLHF.

The chain carries TRBV6-5 and TRBJ1-6, with D possibly TRBD1 on 5 matching bases. Germline assignment: CDR1 MNHEY and CDR2 SVGAGI. Trimming left V 3 bases short and J 2 bases short, with 8 bases between. This CDR3 region has 15 residues. This CDR3 reads CASSYKDTYNSPLHF. CDR3 nucleotides: TGTGCCAGCAGTTATAAGGACACCTATAATTCACCCCTCCACTTT.

This chain connects TRBV6-2 or TRBV6-3 to TRBJ2-7; D gene uncertain. V was cut by 2 bases and J by 6 bases, with 14 bases left in between. The CDR3 extends over 14 amino acids. The germline gives CDR1 MNHEY, CDR2 SVGEGT. This CDR3 reads CASSYERRFVEQYF. CDR3 DNA: TGTGCCAGCAGTTACGAAAGGCGCTTCGTCGAGCAGTACTTC.

The CDR3 reads CASSSLRGTGGVSPLHF. For the CDR3, the DNA is TGTGCCAGCAGCTCACTTAGAGGGACAGGGGGCGTTTCACCCCTCCACTTT. J is TRBJ1-6 and V is TRBV5-4; 12 nucleotides match TRBD1. This CDR3 has 17 amino acids. The junction had 10 bases not matched to a gene; V was cut back by 3 bases and J by 9 bases. In germline, CDR1 is SGHNT, CDR2 YYREEE (reference sequence).

The chain employs TRBV5-1 and TRBJ1-2; D is undetermined. The CDR3 covers 11 residues. Germline V gene lookup returns CDR1 SGHRS and CDR2 YFSETQ. V lost 7 bases, J lost 5 bases, and 9 bases lay in between. CDR3: CASGELYGYTF. The CDR3, as DNA: TGCGCCAGCGGGGAGCTTTATGGCTACACCTTC.

The chain carries TRBV11-3 and TRBJ2-2; D is perhaps TRBD2 (6 bases). With 5 bases removed from V and 2 bases from J, the gap between germline ends came to 12 bases. Germline CDR1 and CDR2: SGHNT and YENEEA. The CDR3 has 15 residues. DNA of the CDR3: TGTGCCAGCAGCGGACCGGGACTCAACACCGGGGAGCTGTTTTTT. It codes for CASSGPGLNTGELFF.